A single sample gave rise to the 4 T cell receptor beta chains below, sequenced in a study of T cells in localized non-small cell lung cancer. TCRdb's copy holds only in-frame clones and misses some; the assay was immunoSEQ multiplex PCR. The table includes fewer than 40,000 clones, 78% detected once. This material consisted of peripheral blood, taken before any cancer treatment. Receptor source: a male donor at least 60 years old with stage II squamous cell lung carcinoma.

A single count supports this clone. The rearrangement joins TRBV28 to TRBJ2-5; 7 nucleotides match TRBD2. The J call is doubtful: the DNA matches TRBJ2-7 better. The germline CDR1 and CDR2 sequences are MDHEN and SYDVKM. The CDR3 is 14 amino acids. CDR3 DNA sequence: TGTGCCAGCAGTTTTTACAGCGGGGCCTACGAGCAGTACTTC. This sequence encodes CASSFYSGAYEQYF.

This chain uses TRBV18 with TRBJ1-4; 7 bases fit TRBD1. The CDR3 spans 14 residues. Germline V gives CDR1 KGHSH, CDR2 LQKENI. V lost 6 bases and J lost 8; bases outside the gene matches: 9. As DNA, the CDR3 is TGTGCCAGCTCGGAACGATGGGACAGCGAAAAACTGTTTTTT. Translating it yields CASSERWDSEKLFF. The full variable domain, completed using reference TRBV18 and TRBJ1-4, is NAGVMQNPRHLVRRRGQEARLRCSPMKGHSHVYWYRQLPEEGLKFMVYLQKENIIDESGMPKERFSAEFPKEGPSILRIQQVVRGDSAAYFCASSERWDSEKLFFGSGTQLSVL.

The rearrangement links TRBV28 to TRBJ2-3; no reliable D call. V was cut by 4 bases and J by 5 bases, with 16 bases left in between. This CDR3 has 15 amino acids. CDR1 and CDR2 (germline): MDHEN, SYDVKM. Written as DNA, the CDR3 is TGTGCCAGCAGTTCCGTTCGTCGATTGGGAGATACGCAGTATTTT. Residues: CASSSVRRLGDTQYF.

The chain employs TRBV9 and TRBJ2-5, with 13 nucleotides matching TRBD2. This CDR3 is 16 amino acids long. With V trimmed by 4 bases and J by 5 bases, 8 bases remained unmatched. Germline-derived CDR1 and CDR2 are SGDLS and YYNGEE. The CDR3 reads CASSLTSGGAVETQYF. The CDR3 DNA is TGTGCCAGCAGCTTAACTAGCGGGGGGGCAGTGGAGACCCAGTACTTC.